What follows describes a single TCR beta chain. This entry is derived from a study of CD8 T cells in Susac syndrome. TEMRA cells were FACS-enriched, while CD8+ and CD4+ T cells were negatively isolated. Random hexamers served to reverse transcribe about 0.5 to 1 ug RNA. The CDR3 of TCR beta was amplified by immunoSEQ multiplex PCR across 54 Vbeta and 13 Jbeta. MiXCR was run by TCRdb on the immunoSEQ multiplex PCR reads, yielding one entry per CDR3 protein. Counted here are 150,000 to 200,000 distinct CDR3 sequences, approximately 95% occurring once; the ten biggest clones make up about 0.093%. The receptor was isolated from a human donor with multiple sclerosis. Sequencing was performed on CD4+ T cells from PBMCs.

This CDR3 reads CASSGTSGGMETQYF. The CDR3 nucleotides read TGTGCCAGCAGTGGGACTAGCGGGGGGATGGAGACCCAGTACTTC. V gene TRBV2 combines with J gene TRBJ2-5, with TRBD2 matching 14 bases. Germline V gene data show CDR1 as SNHLY and CDR2 as FYNNEI. The CDR3 length is 15 residues. Losses at the gene ends were 4 bases for V and 5 bases for J; bases not matched to a gene: 3.